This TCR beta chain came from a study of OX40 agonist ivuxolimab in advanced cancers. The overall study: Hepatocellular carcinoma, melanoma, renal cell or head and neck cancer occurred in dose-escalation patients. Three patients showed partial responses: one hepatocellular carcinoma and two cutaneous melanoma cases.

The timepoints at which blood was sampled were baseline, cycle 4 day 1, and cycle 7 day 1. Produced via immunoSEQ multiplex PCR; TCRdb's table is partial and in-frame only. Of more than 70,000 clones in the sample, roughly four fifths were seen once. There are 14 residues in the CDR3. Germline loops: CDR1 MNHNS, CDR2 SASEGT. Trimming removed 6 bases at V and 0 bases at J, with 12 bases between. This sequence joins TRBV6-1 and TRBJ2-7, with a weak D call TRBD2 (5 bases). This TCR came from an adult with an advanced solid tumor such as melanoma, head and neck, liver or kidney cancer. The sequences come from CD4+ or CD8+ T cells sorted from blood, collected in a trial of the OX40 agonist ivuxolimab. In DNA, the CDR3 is TGTGCCAGCAGGGAGCGGTTTAGCTCCTACGAGCAGTACTTC. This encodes CASRERFSSYEQYF.